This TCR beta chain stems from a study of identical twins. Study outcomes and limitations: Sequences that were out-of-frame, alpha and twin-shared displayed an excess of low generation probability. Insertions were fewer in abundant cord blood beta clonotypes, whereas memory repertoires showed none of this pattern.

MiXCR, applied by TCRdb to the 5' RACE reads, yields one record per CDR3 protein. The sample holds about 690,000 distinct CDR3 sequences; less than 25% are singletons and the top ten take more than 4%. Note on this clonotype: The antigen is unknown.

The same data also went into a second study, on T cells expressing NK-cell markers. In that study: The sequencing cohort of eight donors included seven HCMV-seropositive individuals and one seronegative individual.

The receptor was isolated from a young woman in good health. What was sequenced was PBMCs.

Written as DNA, the CDR3 is TGTGCCAGCAGCCTAGGGGGAGACGGGCAGTACTTC. Protein: CASSLGGDGQYF. J is TRBJ2-7 and V is TRBV9; D might be TRBD1 (6 bases). This CDR3 spans 12 amino acids. CDR1 is SGDLS and CDR2 is YYNGEE in the germline V gene. Trimming left V 4 bases short and J 9 bases short, with 14 bases between. The full variable domain, with the rest looked up from reference TRBV9 and TRBJ2-7, is DSGVTQTPKHLITATGQRVTLRCSPRSGDLSVYWYQQSLDQGLQFLIQYYNGEERAKGNILERFSAQQFPDLHSELNLSSLELGDSALYFCASSLGGDGQYFGPGTRLTVT.